The 25 T cell receptor beta chains below were found in one sample sequenced in a study of blood T cell repertoires in COVID-19. The data were produced by immunoSEQ multiplex PCR, yet TCRdb's version contains in-frame clones alone and is incomplete. The sample lists 70,000 to 90,000 clones, 78% occurring once. The sample consisted of peripheral blood. These receptors were taken from a human donor in a cohort sampled during active COVID-19.

The chain combines TRBV2 with TRBJ2-7, with D tentatively TRBD1 (5 bases). The CDR3 extends over 11 amino acids. V gave up 10 bases and J gave up 3 bases, with 10 bases separating them. The germline CDR1 and CDR2 sequences are SNHLY and FYNNEI. As DNA, the CDR3 is TGTGCCACTATAGACAGCTACGAGCAGTACTTC. It codes for CATIDSYEQYF.

Concerning this clone itself: The sample carries other DNA sequences with the same CDR3. The V gene is TRBV27, the J gene TRBJ2-2, with D tentatively TRBD1 (5 bases). The CDR3 contains 14 residues. Germline loops: CDR1 MNHEY, CDR2 SMNVEV (reference sequence). The V gene lost 6 bases and the J gene lost 5 bases, with 13 bases spanning the gap. The CDR3: CASSPTGLTGELFF. In DNA form, the CDR3 reads TGTGCCAGCAGCCCAACAGGATTAACCGGGGAGCTGTTTTTT.

The chain combines TRBV5-1 with TRBJ2-7; TRBD2 aligns across 11 bases. CDR3 size: 15 residues. The trim removed 7 bases at V and 0 bases at J, leaving 6 bases unmatched. Per germline, CDR1 SGHRS and CDR2 YFSETQ. CDR3 nucleotide sequence: TGCGCCAGCCGGACTAGCGGGTTCCTCTCCTACGAGCAGTACTTC. Protein product: CASRTSGFLSYEQYF.

The chain uses TRBV10-3 and TRBJ2-2, with 8 bases that match TRBD2. With 8 bases clipped from V and 3 bases from J, the junction kept 5 bases outside the gene matches. The CDR3 consists of 14 residues. Germline V gene sequence: CDR1 ENHRY, CDR2 SYGVKD. The CDR3 coding sequence is TGTGCCATCGGCCTTAGCGGGGACACCGGGGAGCTGTTTTTT. As protein: CAIGLSGDTGELFF.

The chain couples TRBV7-9 to TRBJ2-1; the match to TRBD2 covers 8 bases. The CDR3 loop spans 16 amino acids. The V gene's germline CDR1 is SEHNR and CDR2 FQNEAQ (reference sequence). V was pared by 5 bases and J by 8 bases, with 14 bases of the junction left unmatched. The DNA of the CDR3 is TGTGCCAGCAGCCGAGGGGCGGGAGGTTTGCTGGATGAGCAGTTCTTC. Its protein product is CASSRGAGGLLDEQFF.

The J gene is TRBJ2-3, the V gene TRBV6-2 or TRBV6-3, with 13 bases that match TRBD2. This CDR3 spans 15 amino acids. Per the germline V gene, CDR1 is MNHEY and CDR2 is SVGEGT. J gave up 4 bases and V 6 bases, and 4 bases lay outside the gene matches. The CDR3 protein is CASSWTSGSADTQYF. CDR3 bases: TGTGCCAGCAGCTGGACTAGCGGGAGCGCAGATACGCAGTATTTT.

This clone was recorded at least ten times. The chain uses TRBV19 and TRBJ2-1; tentatively, D is TRBD1 (7 bases). V gave up 10 bases and J gave up 8 bases, with 12 bases separating them. Germline loops: CDR1 LNHDA, CDR2 SQIVND (reference sequence). The CDR3 is made up of 11 amino acids. Written as DNA, the CDR3 is TGTGCCACCTCAGGGGGGTATGAGCAGTTCTTC. It is translated as CATSGGYEQFF.

This clone was seen just once. This chain joins TRBV7-9 and TRBJ2-3, with a possible D match to TRBD2 (6 bases). Trimming shortened V by 5 bases and J by 5 bases, and 11 bases separated the two germline ends. Germline CDR1 reads SEHNR; CDR2 reads FQNEAQ (reference sequence). The CDR3 is made up of 13 amino acids. The CDR3 DNA sequence: TGTGCCAGCAGCGGACCGGGGGAAGATACGCAGTATTTT. Translating gives CASSGPGEDTQYF.

The V gene is TRBV5-1, the J gene TRBJ2-5, with TRBD1 identical over 12 bases. This CDR3 is 16 amino acids long. CDR1 SGHRS and CDR2 YFSETQ come from the germline V gene. V lost 0 bases to trimming and J lost 5 bases; unmatched junction nucleotides: 5. For the CDR3, the DNA is TGCGCCAGCAGCTTGGTCGGGACAGGGGGCGGGGAGACCCAGTACTTC. It codes for CASSLVGTGGGETQYF.

The CDR3 loop is CARSFPGGAGNTIYF. DNA for the CDR3: TGTGCCAGAAGCTTCCCAGGGGGCGCTGGAAACACCATATATTTT. The chain joins TRBV5-3 to TRBJ1-3; 8 bases map to TRBD1. TRBV5-3 falls under the ORF class, with uncertain function. There are 15 residues in the CDR3. V shed 2 bases and J 2 bases; nucleotides not matched to a gene: 3.

V usage is TRBV18 and J usage is TRBJ2-7, with TRBD1 matching 8 bases. This CDR3 has 13 residues. CDR1 and CDR2 from the germline V gene are KGHSH and LQKENI. With V trimmed by 3 bases and J by 2 bases, 0 bases remained unmatched. In DNA form, the CDR3 reads TGTGCCAGCTCACCGGACAGGGCCTACGAGCAGTACGTC. The encoded protein is CASSPDRAYEQYV.

The chain couples TRBV4-3 to TRBJ1-1; unclear D gene. Trimming took 5 bases from V and 0 from J, leaving 13 bases between them. Germline assignment: CDR1 LGHNA and CDR2 YSLEER. CDR3 length: 15 residues. The CDR3, as DNA: TGCGCCAGCAGCAGCGGCCTCGTGTTGAACACTGAAGCTTTCTTT. It yields the protein CASSSGLVLNTEAFF.

The CDR3 reads CASSQDSTDTQYF. CDR3 nucleotides: TGCGCCAGCAGCCAAGATAGTACAGATACGCAGTATTTT. The V call is TRBV4-1, the J call TRBJ2-3; D gene ambiguous. Germline V gives CDR1 MGHRA, CDR2 YSYEKL. V was pared by 0 bases and J by 3 bases, with 4 bases between. The length of the CDR3 is 13 residues.

The chain recombines TRBV5-1 with TRBJ2-7, with 8 positions matching TRBD1. CDR3 length equals 13 residues. With 4 bases clipped from V and 4 bases from J, the junction kept 4 bases outside the gene matches. The germline CDR1 and CDR2 sequences are SGHRS and YFSETQ. The CDR3: CASSLGDRYEQYF. DNA of the CDR3: TGCGCCAGCAGCCTGGGGGACAGGTACGAGCAGTACTTC.

V and J are TRBV10-2 and TRBJ2-1; D unresolved. Trimming shortened V by 0 bases and J by 8 bases, and 11 bases separated the two germline ends. The CDR3 extends over 14 amino acids. Germline lookup yields CDR1 WSHSY and CDR2 SAAADI. The CDR3 nucleotides are TGCGCCAGCAGTGAGTCCGGTTTGCCATATGAGCAGTTCTTC. Translating it yields CASSESGLPYEQFF.

In DNA, the CDR3 is TGTGCCACCAGCAGAGGGCCAGATACGCAGTATTTT. It yields the protein CATSRGPDTQYF. The gene calls are TRBV15 and TRBJ2-3; no clear D. The CDR3 runs to 12 residues. CDR1 is LNHNV and CDR2 is YYDKDF in the germline V gene (reference sequence). V lost 1 base to trimming and J lost 4 bases, with 3 bases between them.

This clone was picked up many times. Additional DNA sequences in this sample encode the identical CDR3. This chain connects TRBV9 to TRBJ2-2; D is unresolved. This CDR3 has 12 residues. The germline V gene has CDR1 SGDLS and CDR2 YYNGEE. Trimming stripped 3 bases from V and 4 bases from J, with 4 bases between. The CDR3 DNA sequence: TGTGCCAGCAGCGCAGTCACCGGGGAGCTGTTTTTT. This gives the protein CASSAVTGELFF.

The chain employs TRBV27 and TRBJ2-7, with TRBD2 identical over 7 bases. The germline gives CDR1 MNHEY, CDR2 SMNVEV (reference sequence). V lost 6 bases, J lost 2 bases, and 1 base stayed unmatched. There are 12 residues in the CDR3. The DNA of the CDR3 is TGTGCCAGCAGGGCGGGGGCCTACGAGCAGTACTTC. Its translation: CASRAGAYEQYF.

This clone was seen just once. This chain uses TRBV7-9 with TRBJ1-1; D is unclear. Trimming shortened V by 3 bases and J by 11 bases, and 16 bases separated the two germline ends. CDR1 SEHNR and CDR2 FQNEAQ come from the germline V gene (reference sequence). The CDR3 length is 13 residues. CDR3 DNA: TGTGCCAGCAGCTTGCCCCGGGGTGAGGAGGCTTTCTTT. The encoded protein is CASSLPRGEEAFF.

The chain is built from TRBV19 and TRBJ1-2, with D hard to call. The CDR3 spans 15 residues. CDR1 and CDR2 (germline): LNHDA, SQIVND (reference sequence). V dropped 7 bases and J dropped 3 bases, with 18 bases sitting between them. CDR3 region: CASNMYAGSDYGYTF. The CDR3 DNA follows: TGTGCCAGTAATATGTATGCAGGAAGTGACTATGGCTACACCTTC.

This clone was recorded many times. The gene calls are TRBV2 and TRBJ2-7, with TRBD1 matching over 8 bases. This CDR3 is 17 amino acids long. The junction had 14 bases not matched to a gene; V was cut back by 4 bases and J by 3 bases. CDR1 is SNHLY and CDR2 is FYNNEI in the germline V gene. The CDR3 region has the DNA TGTGCCAGCAGTGTCGGGCGGCAGGGGGCATACGGCTACGAGCAGTACGTC. Its translation: CASSVGRQGAYGYEQYV.

This clone was detected once. The chain is built from TRBV4-3 and TRBJ1-5, with D possibly matching TRBD1 (5 bases). The V and J ends lost 4 bases and 6 bases respectively, with 22 bases between them. Germline V lookup: CDR1 LGHNA, CDR2 YSLEER. The CDR3 is made up of 17 amino acids. CDR3 sequence (DNA): TGCGCCAGCAGCCCCGGATGGGCAGGGCGAGTGTTTCAGCCCCAGCATTTT. Translating it yields CASSPGWAGRVFQPQHF.

The chain joins TRBV7-9 to TRBJ2-7; D remains unclear. CDR1 SEHNR and CDR2 FQNEAQ come from the germline V gene (reference sequence). This CDR3 region has 13 residues. V dropped 1 base and J dropped 1 base, with 5 bases sitting between them. The CDR3 is CASSLGPSYEQYV. The CDR3 DNA is TGTGCCAGCAGCTTAGGTCCATCCTACGAGCAGTACGTC.

The rearrangement uses TRBV4-1 and TRBJ2-7; TRBD2 matches at 7 bases. With V trimmed by 0 bases and J by 7 bases, 12 bases remained unmatched. Germline CDR1 reads MGHRA; CDR2 reads YSYEKL. This CDR3 has 16 residues. CDR3: CASSQDLASGTLEQYV. CDR3 in DNA: TGCGCCAGCAGCCAAGATTTGGCTAGCGGAACTTTGGAGCAGTACGTC.

This chain uses TRBV7-8 with TRBJ1-1; TRBD1 might be the D (6 bases). The CDR3 runs 15 residues. Germline values: CDR1 SGHVS, CDR2 FQNEAQ. Deletions cut 3 bases from V and 5 bases from J, with 16 bases between. This chain's CDR3 is CASSFQGSGRTEAFF. The CDR3 nucleotides are TGTGCCAGCAGCTTCCAGGGGAGTGGGCGGACTGAAGCTTTCTTT. Using reference TRBV7-8 and TRBJ1-1 for the parts outside the CDR3, the full variable domain is GAGVSQSPRYKVAKRGQDVALRCDPISGHVSLFWYQQALGQGPEFLTYFQNEAQLDKSGLPSDRFFAERPEGSVSTLKIQRTQQEDSAVYLCASSFQGSGRTEAFFGQGTRLTVV.